The clone carrying this TCR beta chain has a count of ten or more. The antigen is undetermined. The time point was: patch test 2, 6 weeks after DPC sensitization. Treatment described: therapeutic diphenylcyclopropenone sensitization with weekly scalp DPC. The authors' total RNA extraction used unfractionated whole blood. The CDR3 contains 12 residues. Per germline, CDR1 SGHTA and CDR2 FQGNSA. Trimming took 5 bases from V and 1 from J, leaving 5 bases between them. In the library, unique molecular identifiers were attached to individual cDNA molecules. Using its own MiXCR run on the RACE reads, TCRdb lists one record per CDR3 protein. The sample yields some 99,000 distinct CDR3 sequences, 9.2% seen once. This entry comes from a study of human T cells and chemical hapten exposure. Across the whole study: Patients, predominantly female, presented with alopecia areata, totalis or universalis.

Study-level findings and limits: TCRs exceeding a frequency of 1 in 1000 stayed unchanged under DPC sensitization.

The TCR originated in a woman in her forties with alopecia areata. Some clones in this sample may be carry-over from other donors' samples. V gene TRBV7-2 combines with J gene TRBJ1-1; D is unresolved. The material was whole blood, obtained in connection with sensitization to the hapten diphenylcyclopropenone (DPC). CDR3 nucleotide sequence: TGTGCCAGCAGCCGCTGGAACACTGAAGCTTTCTTT. It is translated as CASSRWNTEAFF.